The sequence of this TCR beta chain was determined in a study of T-cell reconstitution after alpha-beta-depleted transplantation in children. This clonotype showed up many times. With 5 bases removed from V and 2 bases from J, the gap between germline ends came to 13 bases. This CDR3 has 15 amino acids. Germline loops: CDR1 SGHRS, CDR2 YFSETQ. Unique molecular identifiers were incorporated into the prepared TCRbeta library. TCRdb itself ran the PCR reads through MiXCR, one entry per CDR3 protein. This table holds about 420,000 distinct CDR3 sequences, approximately 11% found once. This TCR derives from a human donor who donated a stem cell graft to a child with acute myeloid leukemia. Sequences were derived from PBMCs from the stem cell graft donor, sampled from the stem cell graft. This chain uses TRBV5-1 with TRBJ2-2; D is perhaps TRBD1 (6 bases). DNA of the CDR3: TGCGCCAGCAGTGCCGGGACACATAACACCGGGGAGCTGTTTTTT. The encoded protein is CASSAGTHNTGELFF.